This T cell receptor beta chain was captured by sequencing in a study of low-dose radiotherapy and immunotherapy resistance in tumors. Overall study context: A total of 6.5 Gy was given to Cohort 1 as 0.5 Gy per fraction every 2 weeks. With 1 Gy per fraction every two weeks, Cohort 2 accumulated 13 Gy across 26 weeks.

The CDR3 contains 13 residues. From germline, CDR1 is MRHNA and CDR2 SNTAGT. Trimming cost V 3 bases and J 3 bases, with 9 bases left between them. TRAV- and TRBV-specific primers primed first-strand cDNA, covering alpha and beta chains. For amplifying TCRs, the PCR ran for approximately 18 cycles with Phusion, which was used together with a constant-region primer and the adapter on the V primers. Via MiXCR, TCRdb re-called the reads, giving one row per CDR3 protein. Of tens of thousands of distinct CDR3 sequences in the sample, roughly a sixth were seen once. Time point: before trial treatment. In the RACIN dose-escalation trial, donors got nivolumab plus ipilimumab with aspirin, cyclophosphamide and radiotherapy. As a condition of eligibility, patients had advanced solid tumors lacking tumor-infiltrating lymphocytes. This clonotype occurred many times.

This clonotype was sampled from a male donor with prostate cancer. Sequenced material: PBMCs, taken before treatment. The rearrangement links TRBV6-4 to TRBJ2-7; perhaps D is TRBD1 or TRBD2 (5 bases each). As DNA, the CDR3 is TGTGCCAGCAGTGATGGGGACGGCTACGAGCAGTACTTC. Its translation: CASSDGDGYEQYF.